This T cell receptor beta chain emerged from a study of regulatory T cells in long-lasting Graves disease. Study details: Graves' patients (newly diagnosed) had been on antithyroid drugs under 3 months. Study outcomes and limitations: Persistent disease showed a preference for TRBV28, TRBJ1-2 and TRBJ2-5.

Time point denoted: newly diagnosed GD, antithyroid drugs for less than 3 months. PBMC RNA was the source of the TCR library. This clonotype has only a few counts. Its target is not known. In building TCR beta libraries, iRepertoire HTBI primers were used together with Arm-PCR of CDR3 regions. Original processing notes: Gene usage covered 62 TRBV and 14 to 15 TRBJ segments. MiXCR was run by TCRdb on the multiplex PCR reads, yielding one entry per CDR3 protein. TCRdb's processing, not the authors' own work, is the source of the V and J calls. The table shows hundreds of thousands of distinct CDR3 sequences, with about 12% occurring only once. Trimming at V came to 10 bases and at J to 4 bases, leaving 9 bases not matched to a gene. Per germline, CDR1 LNHDA and CDR2 SQIVND (reference sequence). This CDR3 is built from 13 residues. This same sample was also taken into another study, of T cells in Graves' hyperthyroidism and ophthalmopathy. That source reports: A first-round RT-PCR of the TCR CDR3 used the HTBI primer set.

J is TRBJ1-2 and V is TRBV19; TRBD1 aligns across 7 bases. Here the sequenced sample was peripheral blood mononuclear cells (PBMCs), taken at new diagnosis, from a patient treated with antithyroid drugs. The clonotype originates from a woman between 25 and 40 years old with Graves disease. The CDR3 coding sequence is TGTGCCACCACTATGACAGGGCCCTATGGCTACACCTTC. As protein: CATTMTGPYGYTF.